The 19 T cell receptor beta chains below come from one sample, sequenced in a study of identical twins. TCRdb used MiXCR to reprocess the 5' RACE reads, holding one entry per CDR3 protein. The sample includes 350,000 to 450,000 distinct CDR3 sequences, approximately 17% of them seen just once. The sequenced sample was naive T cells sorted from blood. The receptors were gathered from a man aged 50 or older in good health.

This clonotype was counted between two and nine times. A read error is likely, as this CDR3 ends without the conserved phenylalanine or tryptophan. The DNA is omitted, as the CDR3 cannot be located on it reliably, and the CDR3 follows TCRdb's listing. The CDR3 region is CASSSPTKL. The rearrangement uses TRBV7-2 and TRBJ1-2. The CDR3 numbers 9 amino acids, ends counted. Looked up from germline, CDR1 is SGHTA and CDR2 is FQGNSA.

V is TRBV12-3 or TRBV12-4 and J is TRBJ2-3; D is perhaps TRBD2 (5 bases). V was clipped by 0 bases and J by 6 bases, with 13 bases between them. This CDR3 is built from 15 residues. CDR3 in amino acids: CASSLASGSSDTQYF. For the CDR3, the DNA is TGTGCCAGCAGTTTAGCTTCGGGGTCGAGCGATACGCAGTATTTT.

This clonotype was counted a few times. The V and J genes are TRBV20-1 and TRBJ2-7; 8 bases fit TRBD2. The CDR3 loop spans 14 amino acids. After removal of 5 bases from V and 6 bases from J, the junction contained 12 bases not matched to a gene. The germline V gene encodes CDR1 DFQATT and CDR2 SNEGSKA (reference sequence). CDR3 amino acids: CSASPGLVLSEQYF. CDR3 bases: TGCAGTGCTTCCCCGGGACTAGTCCTTTCCGAGCAGTACTTC.

CDR3 region: CSARPQGRETQYF. In DNA form, the CDR3 reads TGCAGTGCTAGACCACAGGGGCGAGAGACCCAGTACTTC. V and J are TRBV20-1 and TRBJ2-5; TRBD1 agrees at 7 bases. Germline lookup yields CDR1 DFQATT and CDR2 SNEGSKA (reference sequence). J lost 4 bases, V lost 2 bases, and 4 bases had no gene match. The CDR3 consists of 13 residues.

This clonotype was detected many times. The CDR3 coding sequence is TGTGCCACCAGCCCCGTGGTAGCGGAGAGCTCCTACAATGAGCAGTTCTTC. Translated: CATSPVVAESSYNEQFF. This sequence joins TRBV15 and TRBJ2-1, with D possibly matching TRBD2 (6 bases). The V end lost 5 bases, the J end lost 0 bases, and 17 bases lay between the germline ends. The CDR3 runs to 17 residues. In germline, CDR1 is LNHNV, CDR2 YYDKDF (reference sequence).

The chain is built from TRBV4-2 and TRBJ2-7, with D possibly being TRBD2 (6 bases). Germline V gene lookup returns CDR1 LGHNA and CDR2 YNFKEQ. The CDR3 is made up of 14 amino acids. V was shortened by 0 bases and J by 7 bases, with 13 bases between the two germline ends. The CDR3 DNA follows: TGTGCCAGCAGCCAAGATTGGAGGGCTGGAGAGCAGTACTTC. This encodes CASSQDWRAGEQYF.

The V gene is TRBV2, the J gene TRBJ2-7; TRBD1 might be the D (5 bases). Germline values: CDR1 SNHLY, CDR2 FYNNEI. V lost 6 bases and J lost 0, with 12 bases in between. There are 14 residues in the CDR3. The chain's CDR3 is CASRMTVSSYEQYF. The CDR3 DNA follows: TGTGCCAGCAGGATGACAGTAAGCTCCTACGAGCAGTACTTC.

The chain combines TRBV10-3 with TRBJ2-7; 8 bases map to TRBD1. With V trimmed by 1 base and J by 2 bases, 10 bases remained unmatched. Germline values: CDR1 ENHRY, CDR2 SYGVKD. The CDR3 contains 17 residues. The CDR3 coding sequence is TGTGCCATCAGTGAGTACCGGGACAGGCACGACCCCTACGAGCAGTACTTC. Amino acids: CAISEYRDRHDPYEQYF.

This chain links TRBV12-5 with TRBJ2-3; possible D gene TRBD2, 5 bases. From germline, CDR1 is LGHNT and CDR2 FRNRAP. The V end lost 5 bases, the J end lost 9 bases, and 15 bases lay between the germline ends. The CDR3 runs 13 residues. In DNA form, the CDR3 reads TGTGCTAGTGGTCCTGGACTTGAGGGCACGCAGTATTTT. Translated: CASGPGLEGTQYF.

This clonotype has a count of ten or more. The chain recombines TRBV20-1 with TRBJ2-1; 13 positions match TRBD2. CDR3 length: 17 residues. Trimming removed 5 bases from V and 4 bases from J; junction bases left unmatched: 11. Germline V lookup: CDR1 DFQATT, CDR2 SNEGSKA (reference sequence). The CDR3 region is CSAGTSGKVAGYNEQFF. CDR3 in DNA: TGCAGTGCTGGGACTAGCGGGAAAGTAGCGGGGTACAATGAGCAGTTCTTC.

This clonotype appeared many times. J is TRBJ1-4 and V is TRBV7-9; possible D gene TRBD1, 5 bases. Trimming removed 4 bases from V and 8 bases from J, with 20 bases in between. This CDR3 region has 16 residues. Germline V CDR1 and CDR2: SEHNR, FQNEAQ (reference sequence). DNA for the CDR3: TGTGCCAGCAGCTGGGGGGTGGGACCTCGGGCCGAAAAACTGTTTTTT. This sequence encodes CASSWGVGPRAEKLFF.

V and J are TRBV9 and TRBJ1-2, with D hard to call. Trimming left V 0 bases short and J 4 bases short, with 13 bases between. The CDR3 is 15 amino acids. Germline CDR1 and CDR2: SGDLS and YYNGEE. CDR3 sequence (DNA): TGTGCCAGCAGCGTAGAGGTTACGCTGGCCTATGGCTACACCTTC. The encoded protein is CASSVEVTLAYGYTF.

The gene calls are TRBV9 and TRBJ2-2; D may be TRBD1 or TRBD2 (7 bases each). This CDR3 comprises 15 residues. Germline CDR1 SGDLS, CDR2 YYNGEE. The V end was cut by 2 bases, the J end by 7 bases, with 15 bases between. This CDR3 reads CASSVLQGGIGELFF. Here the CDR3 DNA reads TGTGCCAGCAGCGTCCTCCAGGGGGGGATCGGGGAGCTGTTTTTT.

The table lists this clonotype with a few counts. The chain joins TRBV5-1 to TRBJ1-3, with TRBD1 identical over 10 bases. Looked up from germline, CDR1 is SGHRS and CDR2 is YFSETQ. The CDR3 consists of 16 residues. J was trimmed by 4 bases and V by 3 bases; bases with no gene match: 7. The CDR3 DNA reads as TGCGCCAGCAGCTCTGGGACAGGGGAAGTCGGAAACACCATATATTTT. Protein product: CASSSGTGEVGNTIYF.

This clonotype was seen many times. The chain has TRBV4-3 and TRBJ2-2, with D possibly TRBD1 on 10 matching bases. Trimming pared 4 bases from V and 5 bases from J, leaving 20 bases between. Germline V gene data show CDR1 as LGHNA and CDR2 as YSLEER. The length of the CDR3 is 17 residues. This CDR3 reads CASSRLADRGYTGELFF. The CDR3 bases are TGCGCCAGCAGCCGACTAGCGGACAGGGGGTATACCGGGGAGCTGTTTTTT.

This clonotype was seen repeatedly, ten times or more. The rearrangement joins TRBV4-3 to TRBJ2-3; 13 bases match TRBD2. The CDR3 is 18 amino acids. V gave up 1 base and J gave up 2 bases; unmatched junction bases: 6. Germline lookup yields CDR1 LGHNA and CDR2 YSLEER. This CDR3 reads CASSQALLAGGLTDTQYF. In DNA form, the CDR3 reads TGCGCCAGCAGCCAAGCCCTACTAGCGGGGGGGCTCACAGATACGCAGTATTTT.

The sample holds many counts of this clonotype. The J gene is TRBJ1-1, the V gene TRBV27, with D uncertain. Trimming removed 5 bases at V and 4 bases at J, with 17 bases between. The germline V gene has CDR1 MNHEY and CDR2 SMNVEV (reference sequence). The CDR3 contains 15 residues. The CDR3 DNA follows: TGTGCCAGCAGTCCGATCGGCTTTGGCATCACTGAAGCTTTCTTT. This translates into CASSPIGFGITEAFF.

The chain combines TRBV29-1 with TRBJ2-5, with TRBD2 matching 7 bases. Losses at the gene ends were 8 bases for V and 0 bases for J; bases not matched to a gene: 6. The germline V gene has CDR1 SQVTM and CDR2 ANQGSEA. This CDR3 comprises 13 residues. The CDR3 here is CSTQRGHQETQYF. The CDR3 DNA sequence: TGCAGCACCCAGCGGGGCCACCAAGAGACCCAGTACTTC.

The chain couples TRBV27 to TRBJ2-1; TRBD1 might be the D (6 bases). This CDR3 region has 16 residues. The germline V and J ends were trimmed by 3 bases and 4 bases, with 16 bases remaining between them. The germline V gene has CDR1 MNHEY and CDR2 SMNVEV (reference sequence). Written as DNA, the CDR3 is TGTGCCAGCAGTTTTCAAACAGGGTGGGGGTACAATGAGCAGTTCTTC. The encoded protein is CASSFQTGWGYNEQFF.